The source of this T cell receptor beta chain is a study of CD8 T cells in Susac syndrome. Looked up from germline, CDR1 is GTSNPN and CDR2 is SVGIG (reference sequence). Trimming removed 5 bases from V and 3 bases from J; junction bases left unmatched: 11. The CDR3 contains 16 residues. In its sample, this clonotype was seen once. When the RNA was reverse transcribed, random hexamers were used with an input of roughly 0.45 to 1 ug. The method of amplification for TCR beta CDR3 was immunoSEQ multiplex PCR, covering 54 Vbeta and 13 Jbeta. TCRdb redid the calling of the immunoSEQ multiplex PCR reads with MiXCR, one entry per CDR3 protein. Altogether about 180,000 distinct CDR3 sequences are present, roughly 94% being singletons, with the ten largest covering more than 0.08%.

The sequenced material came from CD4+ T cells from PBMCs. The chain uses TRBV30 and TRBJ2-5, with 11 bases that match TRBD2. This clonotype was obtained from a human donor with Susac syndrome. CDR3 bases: TGTGCCTGGGGGGGACTAGCGGAAAGTGTGGAAGAGACCCAGTACTTC. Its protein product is CAWGGLAESVEETQYF.